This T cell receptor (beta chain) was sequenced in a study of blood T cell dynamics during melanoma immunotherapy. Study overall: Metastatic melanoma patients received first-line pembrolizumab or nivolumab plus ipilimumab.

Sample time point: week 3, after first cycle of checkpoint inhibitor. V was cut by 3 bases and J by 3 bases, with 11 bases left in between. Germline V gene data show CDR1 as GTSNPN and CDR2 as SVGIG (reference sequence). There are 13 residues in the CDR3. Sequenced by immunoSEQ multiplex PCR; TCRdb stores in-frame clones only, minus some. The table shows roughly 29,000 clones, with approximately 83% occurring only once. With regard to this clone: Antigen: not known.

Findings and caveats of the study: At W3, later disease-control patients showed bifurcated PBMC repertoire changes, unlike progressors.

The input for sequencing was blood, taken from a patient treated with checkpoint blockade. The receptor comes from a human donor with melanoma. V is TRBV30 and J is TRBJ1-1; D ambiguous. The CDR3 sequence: CAWRPMRDTEAFF. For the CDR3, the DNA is TGTGCCTGGAGACCCATGCGGGACACTGAAGCTTTCTTT.